One sample yielded the 21 T cell receptor beta chains listed below, sequenced in a study of patients and donors after allogeneic stem cell transplantation. TCRdb redid the calling of the RT-PCR reads with MiXCR, one entry per CDR3 protein. The table lists about 87,000 distinct CDR3 sequences, roughly 5.2% of them singletons, with about 3% in the top ten. Input material: blood, either unsorted or a sorted T cell fraction (not recorded which). These receptors were obtained from a human donor who was either an allogeneic HSCT recipient or a stem cell or donor lymphocyte infusion donor (not recorded which). It is not recorded whose cells these are; they may come from a transplant donor.

This clonotype occurred a few times. V and J are TRBV5-1 and TRBJ2-1, with 7 bases that match TRBD1. This CDR3 has 15 amino acids. CDR1 and CDR2 (germline): SGHRS, YFSETQ. The junction had 8 bases not matched to a gene; V was cut back by 1 base and J by 7 bases. CDR3 protein: CASSLSGQPGNEQFF. The DNA of the CDR3 is TGCGCCAGCAGCTTGTCGGGACAGCCGGGGAATGAGCAGTTCTTC.

This clonotype appeared many times. This chain links TRBV19 with TRBJ1-5; D may be TRBD1 (5 bases). Germline CDR1 LNHDA, CDR2 SQIVND (reference sequence). Trimming took 8 bases from V and 0 from J, leaving 14 bases between them. The CDR3 has 15 residues. CDR3 DNA sequence: TGTGCCAGTTCGAAGGGGCAAATTAGCAATCAGCCCCAGCATTTT. Translated, it gives CASSKGQISNQPQHF. Complete variable domain (other parts from reference TRBV19 and TRBJ1-5): DGGITQSPKYLFRKEGQNVTLSCEQNLNHDAMYWYRQDPGQGLRLIYYSQIVNDFQKGDIAEGYSVSREKKESFPLTVTSAQKNPTAFYLCASSKGQISNQPQHFGDGTRLSIL.

This clonotype was seen ten or more times. The chain uses TRBV27 and TRBJ1-5; 10 bases agree with TRBD1. The CDR3 loop spans 15 amino acids. V was clipped by 8 bases and J by 3 bases; unmatched bases: 7. Germline-derived CDR1 and CDR2 are MNHEY and SMNVEV (reference sequence). The CDR3 loop is CASGIGTGANQPQHF. CDR3 DNA sequence: TGTGCCAGCGGGATCGGGACAGGGGCCAATCAGCCCCAGCATTTT.

This clonotype appeared many times. The chain joins TRBV4-1 to TRBJ1-1; D is perhaps TRBD1 (6 bases). Germline CDR1 reads MGHRA; CDR2 reads YSYEKL. The CDR3 is made up of 19 amino acids. V shed 4 bases and J shed 0 bases, with 24 bases lying between them. The CDR3 DNA is TGCGCCAGCAGCCTCTTCTTACTGGGACAACTTAATATGAACACTGAAGCTTTCTTT. Translated, it gives CASSLFLLGQLNMNTEAFF.

The table lists this clonotype with many counts. The chain employs TRBV7-2 and TRBJ2-5; 8 bases are shared with TRBD1. This CDR3 contains 14 residues. V trimming: 3 bases; J trimming: 3 bases; junction bases outside the gene matches: 3. Germline CDR1 SGHTA, CDR2 FQGNSA. This CDR3 reads CASSFNRGKETQYF. DNA for the CDR3: TGTGCCAGCAGCTTTAACAGGGGGAAAGAGACCCAGTACTTC.

This clonotype was detected many times. V usage is TRBV5-5 and J usage is TRBJ2-1, with D unclear. V was cut by 4 bases and J by 1 base, with 12 bases left in between. The CDR3 totals 15 residues. Germline-derived CDR1 and CDR2 are SGHKS and YYEKEE (reference sequence). The CDR3: CASSPRGGSYNEQFF. The CDR3 nucleotides are TGTGCCAGCAGCCCCCGAGGTGGGTCCTACAATGAGCAGTTCTTC.

This clonotype was detected ten times or more. The chain recombines TRBV20-1 with TRBJ1-5, with D unclear. This CDR3 spans 13 amino acids. Germline-derived CDR1 and CDR2 are DFQATT and SNEGSKA (reference sequence). The V gene lost 6 bases and the J gene lost 2 bases, with 11 bases spanning the gap. CDR3: CSAPLGGNQPQHF. CDR3 DNA: TGCAGTGCGCCTTTGGGCGGCAATCAGCCCCAGCATTTT.

This clonotype appeared many times. This chain uses TRBV3-1 with TRBJ2-2, with no clear D. V shed 0 bases and J shed 0 bases, with 11 bases lying between them. Germline loops: CDR1 LGHDT, CDR2 YNNKEL (reference sequence). The CDR3 totals 17 residues. CDR3 DNA sequence: TGTGCCAGCAGCCAAGATACTAAGGCGTCGAACACCGGGGAGCTGTTTTTT. The encoded protein is CASSQDTKASNTGELFF.

This clonotype was counted between two and nine times. This chain joins TRBV12-5 and TRBJ2-3; D remains ambiguous. V was pared by 0 bases and J by 6 bases, with 4 bases between. The germline V gene encodes CDR1 LGHNT and CDR2 FRNRAP. The CDR3 contains 12 residues. CDR3 region: CASGLVTDTQYF. Here the CDR3 DNA reads TGTGCTAGTGGTTTGGTAACCGATACGCAGTATTTT.

At least ten counts were recorded for this clonotype. The CDR3 is CASSLARGAGTNEKLFF. CDR3 coding DNA: TGTGCCAGCAGTTTAGCTAGGGGGGCTGGAACTAATGAAAAACTGTTTTTT. The chain uses TRBV12-3 or TRBV12-4 and TRBJ1-4, with a tentative D call TRBD1 (6 bases). The CDR3 extends over 17 amino acids. V was pared by 0 bases and J by 1 base, with 12 bases between.

This clonotype has at least ten counts. The V and J genes are TRBV7-2 and TRBJ1-2; D call uncertain. V was trimmed by 5 bases and J by 0 bases, leaving 13 bases between them. The CDR3 is made up of 15 amino acids. The germline V gene encodes CDR1 SGHTA and CDR2 FQGNSA. CDR3 residues: CASSRAGRANYGYTF. The CDR3, as DNA: TGTGCCAGCAGCCGTGCTGGGAGGGCTAACTATGGCTACACCTTC.

The sample holds many counts of this clonotype. This chain connects TRBV6-5 to TRBJ1-2, with 7 positions matching TRBD1. Unmatched junction bases numbered 5, after V lost 2 bases and J lost 8 bases. The CDR3 totals 13 residues. Germline loops: CDR1 MNHEY, CDR2 SVGAGI. The CDR3 sequence is CASSYPQGLGYTF. The CDR3 coding sequence is TGTGCCAGCAGTTACCCACAGGGGTTGGGCTACACCTTC.

This clonotype was seen more than once but under ten times. V gene TRBV27 combines with J gene TRBJ1-5; TRBD1 is a possible D gene (5 bases). In germline, CDR1 is MNHEY, CDR2 SMNVEV (reference sequence). This CDR3 spans 14 amino acids. Trimming left V 7 bases short and J 1 base short, with 11 bases between. The CDR3 nucleotides are TGTGCCAGCATGCAGGGTAGGAGCAATCAGCCCCAGCATTTT. The encoded protein is CASMQGRSNQPQHF.

This clonotype was recorded many times. The V gene is TRBV6-2 or TRBV6-3, the J gene TRBJ2-7; D remains ambiguous. CDR1 and CDR2 from the germline V gene are MNHEY and SVGEGT. The V end lost 2 bases, the J end lost 0 bases, and 14 bases lay between the germline ends. CDR3 length: 16 residues. The CDR3 bases are TGTGCCAGCAGTTACGATCTCTCCCCGGTCTCCTACGAGCAGTACTTC. Amino acid sequence: CASSYDLSPVSYEQYF.

This clonotype was found a few times. V and J are TRBV12-3 or TRBV12-4 and TRBJ1-6, with unresolved D. The V and J ends lost 3 bases and 7 bases respectively, with 13 bases between them. The CDR3 is made up of 15 amino acids. Here the CDR3 reads CASSFGGGRNSPLHF. The CDR3 nucleotides read TGTGCCAGCAGTTTCGGCGGCGGGAGAAATTCACCCCTCCACTTT.

There are many counts of this clonotype. The chain recombines TRBV12-3 or TRBV12-4 with TRBJ1-2, with a weak D call TRBD1 (5 bases). The V end was cut by 6 bases, the J end by 6 bases, with 14 bases between. This CDR3 spans 13 amino acids. DNA for the CDR3: TGTGCCAGCAGCACCGGGACTGGAGATGGCTACACCTTC. It specifies CASSTGTGDGYTF.

The sample holds a few counts of this clonotype. The chain has TRBV7-9 and TRBJ2-1; D possibly corresponds to TRBD1 (6 bases). Trimming took 5 bases from V and 1 from J, leaving 18 bases between them. Germline CDR1 and CDR2: SEHNR and FQNEAQ (reference sequence). The CDR3 runs to 17 residues. CDR3 in amino acids: CASSRSVGARSYNEQFF. In DNA, the CDR3 is TGTGCCAGCAGCCGTTCGGTGGGGGCTCGTTCCTACAATGAGCAGTTCTTC. Full variable domain (remainder filled in from reference TRBV7-9 and TRBJ2-1): DTGVSQNPRHKITKRGQNVTFRCDPISEHNRLYWYRQTLGQGPEFLTYFQNEAQLEKSRLLSDRFSAERPKGSFSTLEIQRTEQGDSAMYLCASSRSVGARSYNEQFFGPGTRLTVL.

Only a few counts were recorded for this clonotype. The chain is built from TRBV2 and TRBJ1-1, with D possibly TRBD1 on 6 matching bases. The CDR3 length is 17 residues. V lost 2 bases, J lost 6 bases, and 22 bases lay in between. Germline V gene sequence: CDR1 SNHLY, CDR2 FYNNEI. CDR3 protein: CASSEQPWFHRESEAFF. The CDR3 coding sequence is TGTGCCAGCAGTGAACAGCCTTGGTTCCACAGGGAATCTGAAGCTTTCTTT.

This rearrangement joins TRBV11-3 to TRBJ1-1; TRBD1 might be the D (5 bases). CDR1 is SGHNT and CDR2 is YENEEA in the germline V gene. The CDR3 runs 17 residues. V lost 5 bases, J lost 1 base, and 20 bases lay in between. The CDR3 reads CASSISLIGAQNTEAFF. For the CDR3, the DNA is TGTGCCAGCAGCATCAGCCTAATAGGGGCCCAGAACACTGAAGCTTTCTTT.

In this sample, this clonotype turned up many times. The chain joins TRBV7-6 to TRBJ1-1, with no clear D. The CDR3 has 16 amino acids. The V gene lost 1 base and the J gene lost 2 bases, with 14 bases spanning the gap. The V gene's germline CDR1 is SGHVS and CDR2 FNYEAQ. The CDR3 nucleotides read TGTGCCAGCAGCTTAGTCGAATCGGGGTTTAACACTGAAGCTTTCTTT. This translates into CASSLVESGFNTEAFF.

V is TRBV19 and J is TRBJ1-1; D is unclear. The CDR3 sequence is 14 residues long. The germline V gene encodes CDR1 LNHDA and CDR2 SQIVND (reference sequence). Deletions cut 2 bases from V and 11 bases from J, with 18 bases between. The CDR3 here is CASSIPGGKGRAFF. DNA for the CDR3: TGTGCCAGTAGTATACCAGGAGGGAAAGGGCGGGCTTTCTTT.